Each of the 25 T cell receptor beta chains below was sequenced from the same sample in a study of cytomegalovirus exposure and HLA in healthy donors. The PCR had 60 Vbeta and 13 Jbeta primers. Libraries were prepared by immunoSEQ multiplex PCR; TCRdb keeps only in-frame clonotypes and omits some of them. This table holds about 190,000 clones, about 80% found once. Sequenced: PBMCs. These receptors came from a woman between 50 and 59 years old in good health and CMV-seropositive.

CDR3 sequence reads: CASQLGGSGANVLTF. The CDR3 coding sequence is TGTGCCAGCCAACTGGGGGGCTCTGGGGCCAACGTCCTGACTTTC. The chain has TRBV5-4 and TRBJ2-6; tentative D call: TRBD2 (6 bases). Germline CDR1 and CDR2: SGHNT and YYREEE (reference sequence). This CDR3 is built from 15 residues. Trimming stripped 7 bases from V and 0 bases from J, with 11 bases between.

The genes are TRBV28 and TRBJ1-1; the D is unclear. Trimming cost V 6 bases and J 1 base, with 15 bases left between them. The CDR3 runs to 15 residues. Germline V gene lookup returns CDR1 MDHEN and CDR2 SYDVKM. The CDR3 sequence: CASSPPSRKNTEAFF. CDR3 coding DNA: TGTGCCAGCAGCCCCCCCTCCAGGAAGAACACTGAAGCTTTCTTT.

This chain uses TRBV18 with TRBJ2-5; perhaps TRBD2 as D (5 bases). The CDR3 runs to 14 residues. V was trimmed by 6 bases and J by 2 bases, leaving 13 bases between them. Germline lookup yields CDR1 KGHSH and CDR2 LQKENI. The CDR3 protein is CASSPRLAQETQYF. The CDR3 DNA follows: TGTGCCAGCTCCCCCCGGCTAGCACAAGAGACCCAGTACTTC.

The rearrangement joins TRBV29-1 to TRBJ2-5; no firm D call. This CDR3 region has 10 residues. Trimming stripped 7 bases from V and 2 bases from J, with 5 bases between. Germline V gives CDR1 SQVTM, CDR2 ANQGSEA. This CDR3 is CSALQETQYF. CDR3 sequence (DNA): TGCAGCGCACTGCAAGAGACCCAGTACTTC.

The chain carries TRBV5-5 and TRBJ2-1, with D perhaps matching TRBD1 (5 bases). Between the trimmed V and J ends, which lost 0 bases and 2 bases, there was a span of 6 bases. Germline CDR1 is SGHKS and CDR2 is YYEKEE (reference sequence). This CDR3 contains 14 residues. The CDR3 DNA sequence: TGTGCCAGCAGCTTGGGGGGCGCCTACAATGAGCAGTTCTTC. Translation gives CASSLGGAYNEQFF. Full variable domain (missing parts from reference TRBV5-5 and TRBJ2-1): DAGVTQSPTHLIKTRGQQVTLRCSPISGHKSVSWYQQVLGQGPQFIFQYYEKEERGRGNFPDRFSARQFPNYSSELNVNALLLGDSALYLCASSLGGAYNEQFFGPGTRLTVL.

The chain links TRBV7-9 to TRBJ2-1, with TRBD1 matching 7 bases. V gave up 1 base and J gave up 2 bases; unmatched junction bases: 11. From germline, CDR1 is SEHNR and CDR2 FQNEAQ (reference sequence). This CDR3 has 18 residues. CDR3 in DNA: TGTGCCAGCAGCTTAGAGTGGGGAGACAGGGACCCCTACAATGAGCAGTTCTTC. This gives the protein CASSLEWGDRDPYNEQFF.

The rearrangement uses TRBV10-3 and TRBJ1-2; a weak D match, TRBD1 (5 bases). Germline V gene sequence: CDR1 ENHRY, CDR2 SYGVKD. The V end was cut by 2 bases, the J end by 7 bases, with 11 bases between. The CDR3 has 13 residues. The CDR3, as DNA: TGTGCCATCAGTGAGCAGGGTCAAGTTGGCTACACCTTC. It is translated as CAISEQGQVGYTF.

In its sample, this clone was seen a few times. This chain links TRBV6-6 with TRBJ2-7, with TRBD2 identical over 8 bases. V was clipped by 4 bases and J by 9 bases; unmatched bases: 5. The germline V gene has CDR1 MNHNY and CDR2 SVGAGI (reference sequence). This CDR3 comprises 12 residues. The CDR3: CASSWDGRVQYF. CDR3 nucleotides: TGTGCCAGCAGTTGGGACGGGAGGGTGCAGTACTTC.

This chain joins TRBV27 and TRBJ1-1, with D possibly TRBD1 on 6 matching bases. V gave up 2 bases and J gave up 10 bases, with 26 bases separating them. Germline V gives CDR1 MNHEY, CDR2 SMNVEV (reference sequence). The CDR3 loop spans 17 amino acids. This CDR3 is CASSLQGHAWGVMGAFF. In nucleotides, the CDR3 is TGTGCCAGCAGTTTACAGGGGCATGCATGGGGTGTAATGGGAGCTTTCTTT.

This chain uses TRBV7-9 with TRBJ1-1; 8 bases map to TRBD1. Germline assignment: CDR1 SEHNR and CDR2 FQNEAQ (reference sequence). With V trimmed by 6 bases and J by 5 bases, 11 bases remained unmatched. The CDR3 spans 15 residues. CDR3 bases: TGTGCCAGCAGTTTTTCAGGGGGCGCGGGGACTGAAGCTTTCTTT. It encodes CASSFSGGAGTEAFF.

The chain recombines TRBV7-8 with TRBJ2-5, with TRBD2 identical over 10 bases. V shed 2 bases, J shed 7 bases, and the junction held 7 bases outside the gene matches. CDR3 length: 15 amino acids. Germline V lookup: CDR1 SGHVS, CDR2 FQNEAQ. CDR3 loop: CASSLTSSGGPTQYF. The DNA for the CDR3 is TGTGCCAGCAGCTTAACGTCTAGCGGGGGTCCGACCCAGTACTTC.

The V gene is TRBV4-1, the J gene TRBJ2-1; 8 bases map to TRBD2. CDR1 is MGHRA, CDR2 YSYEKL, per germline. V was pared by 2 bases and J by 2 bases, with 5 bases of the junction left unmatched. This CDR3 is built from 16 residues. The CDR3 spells CASSQTGGLPYNEQFF. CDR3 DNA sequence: TGCGCCAGCAGCCAAACGGGGGGGCTTCCCTACAATGAGCAGTTCTTC.

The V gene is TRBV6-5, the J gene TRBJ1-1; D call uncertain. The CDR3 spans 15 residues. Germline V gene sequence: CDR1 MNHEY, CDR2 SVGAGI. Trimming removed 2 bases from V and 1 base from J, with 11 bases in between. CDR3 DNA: TGTGCCAGCAGTTACCAGGATGGTGGGAACACTGAAGCTTTCTTT. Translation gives CASSYQDGGNTEAFF.

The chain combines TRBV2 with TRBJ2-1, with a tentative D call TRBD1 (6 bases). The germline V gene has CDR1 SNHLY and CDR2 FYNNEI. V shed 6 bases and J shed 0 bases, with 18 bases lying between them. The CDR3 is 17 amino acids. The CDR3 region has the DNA TGTGCCAGCAGAAAACCGGGACAACCGAGCTCCTACAATGAGCAGTTCTTC. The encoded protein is CASRKPGQPSSYNEQFF.

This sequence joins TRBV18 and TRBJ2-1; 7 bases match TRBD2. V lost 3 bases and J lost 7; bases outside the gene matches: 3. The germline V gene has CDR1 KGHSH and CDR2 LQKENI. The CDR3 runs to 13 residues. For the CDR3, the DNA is TGTGCCAGCTCACCGGGACTACAAAATGAGCAGTTCTTC. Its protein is CASSPGLQNEQFF.

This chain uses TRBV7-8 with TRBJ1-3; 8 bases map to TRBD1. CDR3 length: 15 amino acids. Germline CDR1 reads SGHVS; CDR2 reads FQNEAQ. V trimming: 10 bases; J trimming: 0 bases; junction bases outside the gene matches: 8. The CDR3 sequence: CATRVTGGSGNTIYF. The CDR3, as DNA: TGTGCCACCCGCGTAACAGGGGGCTCTGGAAACACCATATATTTT.

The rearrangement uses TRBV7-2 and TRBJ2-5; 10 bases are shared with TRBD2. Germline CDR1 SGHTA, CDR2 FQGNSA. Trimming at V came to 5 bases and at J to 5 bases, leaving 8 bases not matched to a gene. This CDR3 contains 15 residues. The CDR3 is CASSPSGGGGETQYF. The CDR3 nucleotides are TGTGCCAGCAGCCCCAGCGGGGGGGGAGGGGAGACCCAGTACTTC. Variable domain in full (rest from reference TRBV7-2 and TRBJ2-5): GAGVSQSPSNKVTEKGKDVELRCDPISGHTALYWYRQSLGQGLEFLIYFQGNSAPDKSGLPSDRFSAERTGGSVSTLTIQRTQQEDSAVYLCASSPSGGGGETQYFGPGTRLLVL.

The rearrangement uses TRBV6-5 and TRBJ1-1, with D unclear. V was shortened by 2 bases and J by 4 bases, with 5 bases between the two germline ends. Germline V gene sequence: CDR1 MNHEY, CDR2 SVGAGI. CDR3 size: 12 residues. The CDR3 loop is CASSYTGTEAFF. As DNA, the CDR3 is TGTGCCAGCAGTTACACGGGCACTGAAGCTTTCTTT.

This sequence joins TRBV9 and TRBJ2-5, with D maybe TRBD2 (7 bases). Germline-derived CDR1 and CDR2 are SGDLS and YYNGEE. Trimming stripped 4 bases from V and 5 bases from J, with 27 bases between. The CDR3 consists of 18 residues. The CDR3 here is CASSLNPGGGPPGETQYF. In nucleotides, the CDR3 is TGTGCCAGCAGCTTGAACCCTGGGGGGGGCCCTCCGGGGGAGACCCAGTACTTC.

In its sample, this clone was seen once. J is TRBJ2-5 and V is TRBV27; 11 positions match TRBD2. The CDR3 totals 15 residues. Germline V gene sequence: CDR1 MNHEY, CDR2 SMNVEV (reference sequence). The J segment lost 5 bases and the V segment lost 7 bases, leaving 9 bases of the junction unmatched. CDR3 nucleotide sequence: TGTGCCAGCAACCTTAGCGGGGGGGGTCGGGAGACCCAGTACTTC. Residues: CASNLSGGGRETQYF.

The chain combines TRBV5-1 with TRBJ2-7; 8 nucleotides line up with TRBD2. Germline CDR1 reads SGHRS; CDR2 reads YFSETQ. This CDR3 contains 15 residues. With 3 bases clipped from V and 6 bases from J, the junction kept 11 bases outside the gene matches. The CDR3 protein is CASSSGGAGLSEQYF. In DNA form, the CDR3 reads TGCGCCAGCAGCTCCGGGGGGGCAGGGTTGTCCGAGCAGTACTTC.

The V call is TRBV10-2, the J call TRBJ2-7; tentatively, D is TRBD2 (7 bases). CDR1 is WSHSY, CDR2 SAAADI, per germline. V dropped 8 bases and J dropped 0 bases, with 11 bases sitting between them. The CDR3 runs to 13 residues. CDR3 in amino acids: CASWRGPSYEQYF. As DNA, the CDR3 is TGCGCCAGCTGGCGGGGGCCCTCCTACGAGCAGTACTTC.

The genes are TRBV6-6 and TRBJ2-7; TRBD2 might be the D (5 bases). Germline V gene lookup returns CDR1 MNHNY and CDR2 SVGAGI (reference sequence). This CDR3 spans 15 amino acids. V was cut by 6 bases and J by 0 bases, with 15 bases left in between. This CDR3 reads CASSQLGSSSYEQYF. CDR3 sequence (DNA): TGTGCCAGCAGCCAATTGGGGAGCAGCTCCTACGAGCAGTACTTC.

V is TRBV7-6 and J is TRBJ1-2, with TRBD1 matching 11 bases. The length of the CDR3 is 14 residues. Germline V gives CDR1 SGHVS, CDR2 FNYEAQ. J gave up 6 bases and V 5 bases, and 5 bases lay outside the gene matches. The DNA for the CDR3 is TGTGCCAGCAGCCTGGGACAGGGGGAAGATGGCTACACCTTC. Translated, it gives CASSLGQGEDGYTF.

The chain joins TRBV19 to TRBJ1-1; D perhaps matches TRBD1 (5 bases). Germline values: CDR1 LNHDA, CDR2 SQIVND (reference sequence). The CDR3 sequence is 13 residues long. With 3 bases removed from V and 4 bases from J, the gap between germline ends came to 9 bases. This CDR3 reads CASSILGGTEAFF. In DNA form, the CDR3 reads TGTGCCAGTAGTATCTTGGGGGGCACTGAAGCTTTCTTT.